This T cell receptor (beta chain) was retrieved from a study of CD8+ T cells in alopecia areata. Study outcomes and limitations: Unlike in mice, where it was clearer, TCR sharing across patients was less clear, possibly HLA-related. Elevated clonality characterized lesional scalp relative to normal scalp, particularly in alopecia totalis/universalis.

The germline V gene encodes CDR1 MNHEY and CDR2 SVGAGI. This CDR3 is built from 14 residues. Trimming took off 6 bases at V and 5 bases at J, with 13 bases between the two ends. About this clone itself: Its antigen is undetermined.

Alopecia areata patients provided lesional scalp punch biopsies and peripheral blood, both collected for the study. The authors sorted CD4+ and CD8+ T cells from PBMCs. Investigators isolated RNA and reverse transcribed it into cDNA to act as the sequencing template. Repertoires were generated with immunoSEQ multiplex PCR, while TCRdb's copy carries only in-frame clones and drops some. The sample consists of about 110,000 clones, approximately 61% of them appearing once. The TCR sequence derives from a human donor with alopecia areata. The J gene is TRBJ2-2, the V gene TRBV6-5; D gene unclear. Sequencing used NKG2D-low CD8+ T cells sorted from blood. The CDR3 coding sequence is TGTGCCAGCAGCCCCAGTTTTGGGACCGGGGAGCTGTTTTTT. Protein sequence: CASSPSFGTGELFF.